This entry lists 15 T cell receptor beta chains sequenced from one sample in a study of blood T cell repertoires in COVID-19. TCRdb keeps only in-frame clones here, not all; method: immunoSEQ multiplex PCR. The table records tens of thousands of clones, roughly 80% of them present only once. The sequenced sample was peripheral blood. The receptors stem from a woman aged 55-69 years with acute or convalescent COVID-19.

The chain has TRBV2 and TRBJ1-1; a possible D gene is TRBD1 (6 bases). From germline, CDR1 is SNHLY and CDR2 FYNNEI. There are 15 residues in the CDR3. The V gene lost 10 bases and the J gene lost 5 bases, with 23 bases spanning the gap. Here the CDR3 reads CATLLTTGRGTEAFF. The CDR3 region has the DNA TGTGCCACCCTACTAACGACAGGCCGTGGGACTGAAGCTTTCTTT. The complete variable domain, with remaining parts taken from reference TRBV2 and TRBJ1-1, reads EPEVTQTPSHQVTQMGQEVILRCVPISNHLYFYWYRQILGQKVEFLVSFYNNEISEKSEIFDDQFSVERPDGSNFTLKIRSTKLEDSAMYFCATLLTTGRGTEAFFGQGTRLTVV.

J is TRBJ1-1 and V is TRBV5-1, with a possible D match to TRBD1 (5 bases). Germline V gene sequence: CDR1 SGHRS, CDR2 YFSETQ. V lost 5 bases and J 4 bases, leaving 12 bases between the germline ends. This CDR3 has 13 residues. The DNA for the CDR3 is TGCGCCAGCAGTAGGGGCGCAGGCACTGAAGCTTTCTTT. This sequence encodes CASSRGAGTEAFF.

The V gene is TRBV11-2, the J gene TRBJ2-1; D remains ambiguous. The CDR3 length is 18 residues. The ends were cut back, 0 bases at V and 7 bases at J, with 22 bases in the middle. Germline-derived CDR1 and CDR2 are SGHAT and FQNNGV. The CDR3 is CASSLDAKMPVRVNEQFF. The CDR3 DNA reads TGTGCCAGCAGCTTAGATGCCAAAATGCCAGTTCGGGTAAATGAGCAGTTCTTC. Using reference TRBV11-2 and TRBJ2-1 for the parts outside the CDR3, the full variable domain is EAGVAQSPRYKIIEKRQSVAFWCNPISGHATLYWYQQILGQGPKLLIQFQNNGVVDDSQLPKDRFSAERLKGVDSTLKIQPAKLEDSAVYLCASSLDAKMPVRVNEQFFGPGTRLTVL.

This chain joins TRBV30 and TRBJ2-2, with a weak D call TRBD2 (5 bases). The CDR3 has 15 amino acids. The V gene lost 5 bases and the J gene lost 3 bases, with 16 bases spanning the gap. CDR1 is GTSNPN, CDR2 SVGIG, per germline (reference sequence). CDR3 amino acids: CAWGPLRDYTGELFF. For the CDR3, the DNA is TGTGCCTGGGGTCCTTTGAGGGATTACACCGGGGAGCTGTTTTTT.

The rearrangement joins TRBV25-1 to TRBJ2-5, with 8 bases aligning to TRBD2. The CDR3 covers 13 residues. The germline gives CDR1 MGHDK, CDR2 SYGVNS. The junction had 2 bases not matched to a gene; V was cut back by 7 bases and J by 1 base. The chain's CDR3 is CASNSGAQETQYF. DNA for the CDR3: TGTGCCAGCAATAGCGGGGCCCAAGAGACCCAGTACTTC.

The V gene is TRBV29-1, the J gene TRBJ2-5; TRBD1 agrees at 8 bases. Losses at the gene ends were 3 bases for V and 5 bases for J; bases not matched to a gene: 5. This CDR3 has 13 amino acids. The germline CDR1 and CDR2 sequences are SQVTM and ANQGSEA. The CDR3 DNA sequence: TGCAGCGTTGAGGGACAGGAAGGGGAGACCCAGTACTTC. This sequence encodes CSVEGQEGETQYF.

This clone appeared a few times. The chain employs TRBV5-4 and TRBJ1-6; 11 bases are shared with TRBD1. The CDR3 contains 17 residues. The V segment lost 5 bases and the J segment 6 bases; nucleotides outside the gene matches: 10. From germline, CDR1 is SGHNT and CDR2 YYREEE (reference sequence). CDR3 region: CASSDGQGAGGNSPLHF. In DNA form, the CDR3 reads TGTGCCAGCAGTGATGGACAGGGGGCTGGGGGTAATTCACCCCTCCACTTT.

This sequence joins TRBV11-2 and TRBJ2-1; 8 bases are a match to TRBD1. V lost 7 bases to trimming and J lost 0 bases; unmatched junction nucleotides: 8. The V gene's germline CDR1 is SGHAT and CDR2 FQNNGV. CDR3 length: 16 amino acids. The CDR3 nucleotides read TGTGCCAGCACAGCTTATGGGACAGGCTCCTACAATGAGCAGTTCTTC. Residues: CASTAYGTGSYNEQFF.

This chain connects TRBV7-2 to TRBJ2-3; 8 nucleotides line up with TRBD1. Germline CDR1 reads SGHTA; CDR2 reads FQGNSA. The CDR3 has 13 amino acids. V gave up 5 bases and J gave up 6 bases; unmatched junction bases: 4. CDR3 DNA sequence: TGTGCCAGCAGCGAATACAGGGGGGATACGCAGTATTTT. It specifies CASSEYRGDTQYF.

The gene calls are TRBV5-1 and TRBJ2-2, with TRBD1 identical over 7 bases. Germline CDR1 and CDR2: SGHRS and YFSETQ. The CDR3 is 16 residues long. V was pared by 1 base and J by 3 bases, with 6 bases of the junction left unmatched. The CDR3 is CASSLREQGDTGELFF. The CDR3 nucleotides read TGCGCCAGCAGCTTGAGGGAGCAGGGGGACACCGGGGAGCTGTTTTTT.

CDR3 bases: TGTGCCAGCTCACCCTCAGCGGGGCTCACAGATACGCAGTATTTT. This translates into CASSPSAGLTDTQYF. The chain uses TRBV18 and TRBJ2-3, with TRBD2 matching over 7 bases. The J segment lost 2 bases and the V segment lost 3 bases, leaving 5 bases of the junction unmatched. The CDR3 spans 15 residues. Germline V lookup: CDR1 KGHSH, CDR2 LQKENI.

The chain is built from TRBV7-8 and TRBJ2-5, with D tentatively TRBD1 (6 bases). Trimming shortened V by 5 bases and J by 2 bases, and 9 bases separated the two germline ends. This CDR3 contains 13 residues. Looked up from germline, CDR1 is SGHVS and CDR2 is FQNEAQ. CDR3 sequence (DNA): TGTGCCAGCAGCCCAACAGGGCAAGAGACCCAGTACTTC. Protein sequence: CASSPTGQETQYF.

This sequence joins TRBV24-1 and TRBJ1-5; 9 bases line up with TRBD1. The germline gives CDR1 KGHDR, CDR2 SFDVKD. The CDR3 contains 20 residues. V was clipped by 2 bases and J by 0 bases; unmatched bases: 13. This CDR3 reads CATSDSSPGQGSYSNQPQHF. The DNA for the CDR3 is TGTGCCACCAGTGATTCTTCCCCGGGACAGGGTTCCTATAGCAATCAGCCCCAGCATTTT.

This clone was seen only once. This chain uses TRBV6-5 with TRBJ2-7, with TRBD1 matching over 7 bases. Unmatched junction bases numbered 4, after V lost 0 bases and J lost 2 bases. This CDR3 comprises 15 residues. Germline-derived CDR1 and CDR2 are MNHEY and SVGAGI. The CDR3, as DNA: TGTGCCAGCAGTTACTCGACAGGGAGTACCTACGAGCAGTACTTC. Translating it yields CASSYSTGSTYEQYF.

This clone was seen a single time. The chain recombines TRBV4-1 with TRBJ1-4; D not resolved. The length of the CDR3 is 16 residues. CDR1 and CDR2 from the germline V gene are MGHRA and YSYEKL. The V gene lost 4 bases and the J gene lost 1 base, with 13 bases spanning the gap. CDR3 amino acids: CASSLTFPVTNEKLFF. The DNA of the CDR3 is TGCGCCAGCAGCCTCACCTTCCCGGTAACTAATGAAAAACTGTTTTTT.